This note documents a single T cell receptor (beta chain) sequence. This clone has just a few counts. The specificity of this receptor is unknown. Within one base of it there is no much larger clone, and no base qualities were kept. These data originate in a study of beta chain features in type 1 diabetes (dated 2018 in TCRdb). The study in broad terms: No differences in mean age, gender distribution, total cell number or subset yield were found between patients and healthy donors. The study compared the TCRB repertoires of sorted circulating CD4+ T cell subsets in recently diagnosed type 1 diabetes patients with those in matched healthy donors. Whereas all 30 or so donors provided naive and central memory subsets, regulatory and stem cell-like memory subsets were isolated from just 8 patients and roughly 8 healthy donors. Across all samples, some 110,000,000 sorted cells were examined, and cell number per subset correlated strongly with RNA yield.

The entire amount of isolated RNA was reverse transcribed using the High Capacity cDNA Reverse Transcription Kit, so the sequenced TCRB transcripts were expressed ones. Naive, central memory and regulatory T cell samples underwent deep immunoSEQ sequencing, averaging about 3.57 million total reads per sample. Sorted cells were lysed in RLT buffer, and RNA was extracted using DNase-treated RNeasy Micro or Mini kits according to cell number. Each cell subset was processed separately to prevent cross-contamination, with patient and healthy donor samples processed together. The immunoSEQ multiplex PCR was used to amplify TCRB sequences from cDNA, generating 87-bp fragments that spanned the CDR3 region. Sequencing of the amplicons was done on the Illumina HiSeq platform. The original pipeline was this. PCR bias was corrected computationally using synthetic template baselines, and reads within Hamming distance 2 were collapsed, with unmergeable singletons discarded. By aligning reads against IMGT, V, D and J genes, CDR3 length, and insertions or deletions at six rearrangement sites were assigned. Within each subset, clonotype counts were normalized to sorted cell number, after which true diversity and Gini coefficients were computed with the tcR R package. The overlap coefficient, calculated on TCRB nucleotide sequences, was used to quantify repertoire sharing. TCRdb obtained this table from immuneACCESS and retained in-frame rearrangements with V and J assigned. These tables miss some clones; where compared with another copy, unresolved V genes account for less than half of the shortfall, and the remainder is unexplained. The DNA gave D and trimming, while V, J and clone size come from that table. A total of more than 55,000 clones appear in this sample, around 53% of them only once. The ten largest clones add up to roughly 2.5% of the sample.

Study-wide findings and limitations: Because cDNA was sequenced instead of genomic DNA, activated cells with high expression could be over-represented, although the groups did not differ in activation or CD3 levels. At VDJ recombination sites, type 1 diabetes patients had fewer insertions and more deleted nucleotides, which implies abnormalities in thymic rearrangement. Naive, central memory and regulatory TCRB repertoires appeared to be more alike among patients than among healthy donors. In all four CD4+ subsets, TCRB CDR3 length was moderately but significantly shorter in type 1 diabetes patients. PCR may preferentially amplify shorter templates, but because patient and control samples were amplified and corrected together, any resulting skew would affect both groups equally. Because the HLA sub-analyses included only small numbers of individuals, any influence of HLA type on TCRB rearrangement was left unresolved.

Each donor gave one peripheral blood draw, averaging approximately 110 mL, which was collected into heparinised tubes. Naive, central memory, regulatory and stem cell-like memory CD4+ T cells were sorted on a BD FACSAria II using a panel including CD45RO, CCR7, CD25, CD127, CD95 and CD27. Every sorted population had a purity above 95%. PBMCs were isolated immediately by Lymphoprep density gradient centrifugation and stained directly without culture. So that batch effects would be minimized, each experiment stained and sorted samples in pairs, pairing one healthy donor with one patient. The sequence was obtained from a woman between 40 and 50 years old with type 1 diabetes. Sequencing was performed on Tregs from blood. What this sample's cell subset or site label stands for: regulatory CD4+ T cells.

The CDR3 corresponds to CASSSADRERDGYTF. The base sequence is TGTGCCAGCAGCTCCGCGGACAGGGAAAGGGATGGCTACACCTTC. The V gene is TRBV7-2 and the J gene is TRBJ1-2, with TRBD1 identical over 8 junction bases. From the germline V gene, CDR1 is SGHTA and CDR2 is FQGNSA. The cysteine opens and the phenylalanine closes a CDR3 of 15 amino acids. Solely the CDR3 DNA is kept, with 45 bases framed from the first base. V ends up 4 bases short and J 6 bases short, with an unmatched junction base count of 10.